What follows is one T cell receptor beta chain and its context. Its antigen remains unknown. Noted time point: persistent/refractory GD, antithyroid drugs over 5 years with positive TRAb. Isolated PBMC RNA provided the starting material for the TCR library. A roughly 8.3-milliliter sample of peripheral blood was drawn into EDTA tubes. With iRepertoire HTBI primers and Arm-PCR of CDR3 regions, TCR beta libraries were built. TCRdb independently ran MiXCR on the multiplex PCR reads; one entry per CDR3 protein. This table holds roughly 500,000 distinct CDR3 sequences, less than 25% found once. The data stem from a study of regulatory T cells in long-lasting Graves disease. As for the study in general: Persistence in Graves' disease required over 5 years of antithyroid drugs plus positive TSH receptor antibodies.

Trimming shortened V by 2 bases and J by 11 bases, and 15 bases separated the two germline ends. Germline loops: CDR1 MNHEY, CDR2 SMNVEV (reference sequence). CDR3 size: 13 residues. Findings and limits, study-wide: Comparison showed that persistent patients shared more public clonotypes (2,741) than new patients (approximately 1,000).

The specimen was peripheral blood mononuclear cells (PBMCs), collected when the disease was refractory, from a patient treated with antithyroid drugs. The clonotype comes from a female donor with Graves disease. V is TRBV27 and J is TRBJ1-1; perhaps TRBD1 as D (6 bases). The CDR3 region is CASSLTGAVDAFF. The DNA of the CDR3 is TGTGCCAGCAGTTTAACGGGGGCGGTGGACGCTTTCTTT.